This TCR beta chain appears in the sequencing data of a study of shared clonotypes between healthy human individuals. Across the study: For every donor, three CD4 naive, three CD4 memory, two CD8 naive and one CD8 memory plates were used. General study results and limits: A generally larger estimated richness was seen in naive subsets than in memory subsets. Sampling covered nothing but blood. Tissue TCR repertoires likely differ from those found in blood.

Assay execution proceeded at the deep level. Repertoires were generated with immunoSEQ multiplex PCR, while TCRdb's copy carries only in-frame clones and drops some. The sample shows over a million clones, 70% to 80% of them seen only once. There are 13 residues in the CDR3. CDR1 and CDR2 (germline): SGDLS, YYNGEE. The V segment lost 2 bases and the J segment 7 bases; nucleotides outside the gene matches: 3. This clone has only one observation. Its antigen remains unidentified. This TCR was recovered from a man aged 18 to 29 in good health. Some clones in this sample may be carry-over from other donors' samples. The chain carries TRBV9 and TRBJ2-7; 10 nucleotides agree with TRBD2. The specimen was memory CD4+ T cells from PBMCs. The subset: CD45RA-negative fraction. The CDR3 nucleotides read TGTGCCAGCAGCGTGGATAGCGGGGGGGAGCAGTACTTC. It encodes CASSVDSGGEQYF.